This is a list of T cell receptor beta chains from one sample in a study of T cell changes during pregnancy in multiple sclerosis. Data came from immunoSEQ multiplex PCR; TCRdb stores just in-frame clones and leaves some out. The data show about 60,000 clones, roughly 89% seen once. The sequencing here drew on CD4+ T cells from peripheral blood mononuclear cells, taken after pregnancy. The receptors were gathered from a female donor in good health, enrolled as a control in a pregnancy study. CDR3s include the opening cysteine and the closing phenylalanine or tryptophan. A D gene is named only where the DNA matches it firmly. Some rows have no size entry. The others give once, few or many, or a class for an expanded clone.

NA TRBJ1-5 NA TRBV29-1 CSVGSGDQPQHF TGCAGCGTTGGCTCGGGAGATCAGCCCCAGCATTTT
NA TRBJ1-1 NA TRBV7-2 CASSLSLESGAFF TGTGCCAGCAGCTTATCCCTTGAGAGCGGAGCTTTCTTT
NA TRBJ2-2 NA TRBV7-8 CASSYSRVDTGELFF TGTGCCAGCAGCTATTCCAGGGTAGACACCGGGGAGCTGTTTTTT
NA TRBJ2-3 once TRBV10-3 CAIKGQEGTDTQYF TGTGCCATCAAAGGACAGGAGGGGACAGATACGCAGTATTTT
NA TRBJ2-7 NA TRBV19 CASRIDRVSYEQYF TGTGCCAGTAGAATCGACCGGGTCTCCTACGAGCAGTACTTC
TRBD1 TRBJ1-1 NA TRBV5-6 CASSLGQGTTFF TGTGCCAGCAGCTTGGGACAGGGTACGACTTTCTTT
NA TRBJ2-7 once TRBV4-3 CASSQDSSSYEQYF TGCGCCAGCAGCCAGGACAGTTCCTCCTACGAGCAGTACTTC
NA TRBJ1-5 few TRBV7-9 CASSLATGRVGQPQHF TGTGCCAGCAGCTTAGCTACAGGCCGTGTGGGGCAGCCCCAGCATTTT
TRBD1 TRBJ1-3 NA TRBV4-3 CASSHTDRGHSGNTIYF TGCGCCAGCAGCCACACCGACAGGGGTCACTCTGGAAACACCATATATTTT
TRBD1 TRBJ1-5 few TRBV7-9 CASSYAGQLGQPQHF TGTGCCAGCAGCTACGCGGGACAGTTAGGTCAGCCCCAGCATTTT
TRBD1 TRBJ1-2 NA TRBV7-2 CASSLGDRGYGYTF TGTGCCAGCAGCTTGGGGGACAGGGGATATGGCTACACCTTC
TRBD1 TRBJ2-7 NA TRBV9 CASSRDRDDYEQYF TGTGCCAGCAGCCGGGACAGGGACGACTACGAGCAGTACTTC
NA TRBJ2-1 NA TRBV11-3 CASSLGVIGTHNEQFF TGTGCCAGCAGCTTAGGTGTCATTGGGACTCACAATGAGCAGTTCTTC
TRBD1 TRBJ2-4 NA TRBV11-3 CASSYMATGTGGDIQYF TGTGCCAGCAGCTACATGGCAACCGGGACAGGGGGGGACATTCAGTACTTC
TRBD2 TRBJ2-3 NA TRBV2 CASRPPSGGTDTQYF TGTGCCAGCAGACCGCCTAGCGGGGGCACAGATACGCAGTATTTT
NA TRBJ1-5 NA TRBV21-1 CASSTYGQGGVSGTQHF TGTGCCAGCAGCACTTATGGACAGGGGGGGGTATCTGGGACCCAGCATTTT
NA TRBJ1-2 NA TRBV5-8 CASSLVRGSAYGYTF TGTGCCAGCAGCTTGGTCAGGGGAAGCGCCTATGGCTACACCTTC
TRBD2 TRBJ2-5 NA TRBV5-1 CASSPGPAGNQETQYF TGCGCCAGCAGCCCTGGCCCAGCGGGGAATCAAGAGACCCAGTACTTC
TRBD1 TRBJ1-6 once TRBV27 CASSPLDRDSPLHF TGTGCCAGCAGTCCCTTGGACAGGGACTCACCCCTCCACTTT
TRBD1 TRBJ1-2 NA TRBV19 CASSTTGVVGGYTF TGTGCCAGTAGTACTACAGGGGTAGTTGGTGGCTACACCTTC
TRBD1 TRBJ1-5 NA TRBV5-5 CASSGAQGVPNQPQHF TGTGCCAGCAGCGGCGCCCAGGGGGTCCCGAATCAGCCCCAGCATTTT
NA TRBJ2-2 NA TRBV19 CASSPRGGTGELFF TGTGCCAGTAGCCCCAGGGGCGGCACCGGGGAGCTGTTTTTT
TRBD1 TRBJ1-1 NA TRBV30 CAWRYRGLTNTEAFF TGTGCCTGGAGATACAGGGGGCTGACGAACACTGAAGCTTTCTTT
TRBD2 TRBJ2-5 NA TRBV7-3 CASSLVAGEVQETQYF TGTGCCAGCAGCTTAGTAGCGGGGGAGGTACAAGAGACCCAGTACTTC
NA TRBJ2-3 NA TRBV25-1 CASSELGRVTDTQYF TGTGCCAGCAGTGAATTAGGCAGGGTCACAGATACGCAGTATTTT
NA TRBJ2-5 NA TRBV5-6 CASSFLKGGAPGETQYF TGTGCCAGCAGCTTCCTAAAAGGGGGGGCGCCCGGGGAGACCCAGTACTTC
TRBD1 TRBJ2-7 NA TRBV29-1 CSVEGTGRPYEQYF TGCAGCGTTGAAGGGACAGGGAGGCCCTACGAGCAGTACTTC
NA TRBJ2-1 NA TRBV9 CASSVTSLGEQFF TGTGCCAGCAGCGTTACTAGTCTGGGTGAGCAGTTCTTC
NA TRBJ2-3 NA TRBV11-3 CASSLGYGADTQYF TGTGCCAGCAGCTTAGGTTACGGGGCAGATACGCAGTATTTT
NA TRBJ2-3 NA TRBV9 CASSVASHSDTQYF TGTGCCAGCAGCGTAGCTTCTCACTCAGATACGCAGTATTTT
TRBD1 TRBJ1-5 NA TRBV27 CASARQGDQPQHF TGTGCCAGCGCAAGGCAGGGGGATCAGCCCCAGCATTTT
TRBD2 TRBJ2-2 NA TRBV5-4 CASSLGLAGFNTGELFF TGTGCCAGCAGCTTGGGACTAGCGGGGTTTAACACCGGGGAGCTGTTTTTT
TRBD1 TRBJ2-7 NA TRBV6-5 CASSSTGAEQYF TGTGCCAGCAGTAGTACAGGGGCCGAGCAGTACTTC
NA TRBJ1-2 NA TRBV6-5 CASRRHYGYTF TGTGCCAGCAGGCGGCATTATGGCTACACCTTC
NA TRBJ2-5 NA TRBV7-9 CASSPATGGLETQYF TGTGCCAGCAGCCCCGCCACGGGGGGCCTGGAGACCCAGTACTTC
NA TRBJ1-2 few TRBV6-6 CASRPTELNYGYTF TGTGCCAGCAGACCAACCGAACTTAACTATGGCTACACCTTC
NA TRBJ2-5 NA TRBV30 CAWSGGTEETQYF TGTGCCTGGAGTGGCGGGACAGAAGAGACCCAGTACTTC
TRBD1 TRBJ1-1 few TRBV30 CAWGQGVNTEAFF TGTGCCTGGGGACAGGGGGTGAACACTGAAGCTTTCTTT
TRBD1 TRBJ2-7 NA TRBV19 CASRQGPSYEQYF TGTGCCAGTCGACAGGGTCCATCCTACGAGCAGTACTTC
NA TRBJ1-3 NA TRBV6-1 CASSVSGNTIYF TGTGCCAGCAGTGTTAGTGGAAACACCATATATTTT
TRBD2 TRBJ2-5 NA TRBV4-3 CASSQLGGGPGETQYF TGCGCCAGCAGTCAGTTGGGCGGGGGTCCCGGAGAGACCCAGTACTTC
TRBD2 TRBJ2-2 NA TRBV25-1 CASSEGGLAGAGELFF TGTGCCAGCAGTGAAGGCGGTCTAGCGGGTGCCGGGGAGCTGTTTTTT
TRBD1 TRBJ2-5 NA TRBV11-3 CASSPRQGIGKETQYF TGTGCCAGCAGCCCGAGACAGGGGATCGGTAAAGAGACCCAGTACTTC
TRBD2 TRBJ2-3 NA TRBV7-6 CASTSGVSTDTQYF TGTGCCTCGACTAGCGGGGTAAGCACAGATACGCAGTATTTT
TRBD1 TRBJ1-1 NA TRBV9 CASSIDRDTEAFF TGTGCCAGCAGCATTGACAGGGACACTGAAGCTTTCTTT
TRBD1 TRBJ1-1 NA TRBV6-1 CASRRTGGTEAFF TGTGCCAGCAGGAGGACAGGGGGCACTGAAGCTTTCTTT
TRBD1 TRBJ1-2 few TRBV7-9 CASSLEGRTGEGYTF TGTGCCAGCAGCTTAGAGGGCCGGACAGGGGAGGGCTACACCTTC
NA TRBJ1-1 NA TRBV16 CASSPRGQANTEAFF TGTGCCAGCAGCCCCCGCGGGCAGGCGAACACTGAAGCTTTCTTT
TRBD1 TRBJ2-2 NA TRBV11-3 CASSLRQGLTGELFF TGTGCCAGCAGCTTAAGACAGGGGCTTACCGGGGAGCTGTTTTTT
NA TRBJ2-7 NA TRBV5-8 CASSLQSRSGFYEQYF TGTGCCAGCAGCTTGCAGTCCCGTAGCGGATTCTACGAGCAGTACTTC
TRBD1 TRBJ1-2 NA TRBV11-3 CASSPSLQGGYTF TGTGCCAGCAGCCCGTCATTACAGGGGGGCTACACCTTC
TRBD1 TRBJ2-3 NA TRBV5-6 CASSLGTADTQYF TGTGCCAGCAGCCTAGGGACAGCAGATACGCAGTATTTT
TRBD1 TRBJ2-3 NA TRBV11-3 CASSLGRGRGKDTQYF TGTGCCAGCAGCTTAGGCAGGGGGCGAGGAAAAGATACGCAGTATTTT